These 2 T cell receptor beta chains were sequenced from one sample in a study of CD8+CD57+ T cells in acquired aplastic anemia. CDR3 and TCR beta VDJ profiling relied on a genomic DNA template. TCRdb re-called the reads with MiXCR, one entry per CDR3 protein. Among around 500,000 distinct CDR3 sequences, roughly 34% were seen once, and the ten largest hold 0.82%. Flow cytometry had shown expanded CD8+CD57+ cells in the patients chosen for sequencing. Sequencing was carried out using sorted CD4+, CD8+, or CD8+CD57+ T cells (not recorded which) from PBMCs. The receptors originated from a human donor with aplastic anemia.

The rearrangement uses TRBV9 and TRBJ2-3; 8 bases align to TRBD1. This CDR3 is built from 16 residues. Trimming cost V 3 bases and J 4 bases; bases outside gene matches: 10. Germline values: CDR1 SGDLS, CDR2 YYNGEE. DNA of the CDR3: TGTGCCAGCAGCGGACGACAGGGGACACTCTCAGATACGCAGTATTTT. The encoded protein is CASSGRQGTLSDTQYF.

This clonotype was observed once. The conserved phenylalanine or tryptophan normally closing the CDR3 is absent here, so this likely arose from a read error. V usage is TRBV6-4 and J usage is TRBJ2-7; possibly TRBD1 for D (6 bases). Trimming removed 5 bases from V and 5 bases from J, with 13 bases in between. The CDR3 length is 13 residues. Per germline, CDR1 MRHNA and CDR2 SNTAGT. This chain's CDR3 is CASSNRASHEQYS. CDR3 bases: TGTGCCAGCAGTAACAGGGCATCTCACGAGCAGTACTCC.